The T cell receptor beta chain described here comes from a study of T cells in Graves' hyperthyroidism and ophthalmopathy. Only a few counts were recorded for this clonotype. Per germline, CDR1 SGHAT and CDR2 FQNNGV. V was cut by 7 bases and J by 1 base, with 13 bases left in between. This CDR3 is 14 amino acids long. Authors of the study amplified TCR beta CDR3 regions from RNA transcripts. The HTBI primer set drove a first-round RT-PCR of the TCR CDR3. TCRdb analysed the multiplex PCR reads with MiXCR anew, one entry per CDR3 protein. The sample lists 540,000 or so distinct CDR3 sequences, just over 45% occurring once.

J is TRBJ1-1 and V is TRBV11-2; D ambiguous. The sequencing input was peripheral blood or thyroid tissue (not recorded which). The receptor was isolated from an adult woman with Graves' disease, either hyperthyroidism or ophthalmopathy (not recorded which). CDR3 residues: CASTNRVPNTEAFF. CDR3 DNA: TGTGCCAGCACGAACCGGGTTCCGAACACTGAAGCTTTCTTT.